This T cell receptor beta chain was recovered during a study of shared clonotypes between healthy human individuals. CD4+ cells underwent separation, giving CD45RA+ naive and CD45RA-negative memory subsets. Details on this clone: Other nucleotide sequences in the sample specify the same CDR3.

TCRdb's table, derived via immunoSEQ multiplex PCR, lists solely in-frame clones and lacks some. This sample has over 1.5 million clones, with 98% found just once. Deletions cut 0 bases from V and 2 bases from J, with 5 bases between. The CDR3 has 13 amino acids. Germline CDR1 is LNHNV and CDR2 is YYDKDF (reference sequence). The sequence was obtained from a man younger than 40 in good health. The source material was naive CD4+ T cells sorted from blood. Subset denoted: CD45RA+ positively selected. J is TRBJ2-7 and V is TRBV15; D is unclear. The CDR3 here is CATSRDFPYEQYF. CDR3 in DNA: TGTGCCACCAGCAGAGACTTCCCCTACGAGCAGTACTTC.